Below, 14 T cell receptor beta chains from the same sample are listed, as sequenced in a study of cytomegalovirus exposure and HLA in healthy donors. The data were produced by immunoSEQ multiplex PCR, yet TCRdb's version contains in-frame clones alone and is incomplete. This sample has about 95,000 clones, with less than 85% found just once. The sequencing input was PBMCs. The receptors here all came from a man aged 18 to 35 in good health and CMV-seropositive.

V usage is TRBV19 and J usage is TRBJ1-2; 8 bases line up with TRBD1. V lost 5 bases to trimming and J lost 5 bases; unmatched junction nucleotides: 13. The CDR3 covers 16 residues. Germline CDR1 is LNHDA and CDR2 is SQIVND (reference sequence). DNA for the CDR3: TGTGCCAGTAGTCCTCTCCAGGGGGCATTAATTTATGGCTACACCTTC. Translating it yields CASSPLQGALIYGYTF.

This clone was seen only a few times. V and J are TRBV27 and TRBJ2-7, with unresolved D. In germline, CDR1 is MNHEY, CDR2 SMNVEV (reference sequence). Trimming took 5 bases from V and 0 from J, leaving 8 bases between them. The CDR3 runs to 13 residues. The CDR3: CASSPKSSYEQYF. CDR3 in DNA: TGTGCCAGCAGTCCTAAGAGCTCCTACGAGCAGTACTTC.

The J gene is TRBJ2-7, the V gene TRBV4-1, with TRBD1 identical over 8 bases. The CDR3 loop spans 18 amino acids. Germline V gene data show CDR1 as MGHRA and CDR2 as YSYEKL. With V trimmed by 4 bases and J by 1 base, 15 bases remained unmatched. The CDR3 here is CASSRYGGQGALSYEQYF. CDR3 bases: TGCGCCAGCAGCCGCTACGGGGGCCAGGGGGCCCTTTCCTACGAGCAGTACTTC.

The rearrangement joins TRBV19 to TRBJ1-1; D is undetermined. V lost 7 bases and J lost 4, with 13 bases in between. CDR3 length: 13 amino acids. Per germline, CDR1 LNHDA and CDR2 SQIVND (reference sequence). The CDR3 spells CASNLQSGTEAFF. In DNA, the CDR3 is TGTGCCAGTAACTTACAAAGCGGCACTGAAGCTTTCTTT. The full variable domain, in which reference TRBV19 and TRBJ1-1 provide the parts outside the CDR3, is DGGITQSPKYLFRKEGQNVTLSCEQNLNHDAMYWYRQDPGQGLRLIYYSQIVNDFQKGDIAEGYSVSREKKESFPLTVTSAQKNPTAFYLCASNLQSGTEAFFGQGTRLTVV.

This clone was picked up a small number of times. The CDR3: CASSLVRPGGNTEAFF. The CDR3 nucleotides are TGTGCCAGCAGCTTAGTTCGTCCAGGGGGCAACACTGAAGCTTTCTTT. The chain combines TRBV11-2 with TRBJ1-1; 8 nucleotides align to TRBD1. Germline trimming cut 1 base from V and 2 bases from J; bases unmatched to any gene: 6. The CDR3 length is 16 residues. CDR1 is SGHAT and CDR2 is FQNNGV in the germline V gene.

The chain links TRBV11-3 to TRBJ2-2; perhaps TRBD2 as D (6 bases). CDR1 and CDR2 (germline): SGHNT, YENEEA. V gave up 1 base and J gave up 3 bases, with 12 bases separating them. The CDR3 covers 16 residues. The CDR3 DNA sequence: TGTGCCAGCAGCTTAGGGGCTAGCGCCGACACCGGGGAGCTGTTTTTT. Its protein is CASSLGASADTGELFF.

The chain is built from TRBV27 and TRBJ2-7; 8 bases are a match to TRBD1. Germline V gene data show CDR1 as MNHEY and CDR2 as SMNVEV (reference sequence). The CDR3 extends over 16 amino acids. The V segment lost 5 bases and the J segment 0 bases; nucleotides outside the gene matches: 9. CDR3 protein: CASSPGTGKSSYEQYF. DNA for the CDR3: TGTGCCAGCAGTCCGGGGACAGGCAAGAGCTCCTACGAGCAGTACTTC.

The CDR3 reads CASSLQANTGELFF. In nucleotides, the CDR3 is TGTGCCAGCAGCTTACAAGCGAACACCGGGGAGCTGTTTTTT. This chain links TRBV5-4 with TRBJ2-2; no firm D call. This CDR3 contains 14 residues. V lost 2 bases to trimming and J lost 0 bases, with 5 bases between them. CDR1 SGHNT and CDR2 YYREEE come from the germline V gene (reference sequence).

V gene TRBV6-1 combines with J gene TRBJ2-1, with D perhaps TRBD1 (6 bases). The CDR3 extends over 14 amino acids. The germline gives CDR1 MNHNS, CDR2 SASEGT. V was cut by 6 bases and J by 4 bases, with 13 bases left in between. The CDR3, as DNA: TGTGCCAGCAGGGGCTTGACAGGATACAATGAGCAGTTCTTC. This sequence encodes CASRGLTGYNEQFF.

The chain employs TRBV4-1 and TRBJ2-1; the D gene is possibly TRBD1 (5 bases). Per germline, CDR1 MGHRA and CDR2 YSYEKL. This CDR3 contains 14 residues. V was pared by 11 bases and J by 5 bases, with 19 bases between. DNA of the CDR3: TGCGCCTCCTCACCCAGGGTAAAGGACAATGAGCAGTTCTTC. Translation: CASSPRVKDNEQFF.

Notes on this clone: Additional DNA sequences in this sample encode the identical CDR3. The rearrangement uses TRBV5-1 and TRBJ1-1, with 7 bases fitting TRBD1. The germline V gene has CDR1 SGHRS and CDR2 YFSETQ. The junction had 1 base not matched to a gene; V was cut back by 4 bases and J by 4 bases. The CDR3 sequence is 12 residues long. Here the CDR3 reads CASSPGGTEAFF. CDR3 DNA sequence: TGCGCCAGCAGCCCAGGGGGCACTGAAGCTTTCTTT.

The rearrangement links TRBV29-1 to TRBJ1-5; perhaps TRBD1 as D (5 bases). V lost 4 bases and J lost 3, with 13 bases in between. CDR1 is SQVTM, CDR2 ANQGSEA, per germline. The CDR3 has 14 residues. CDR3 loop: CSVAHGTDNQPQHF. Here the CDR3 DNA reads TGCAGCGTTGCTCATGGGACTGACAATCAGCCCCAGCATTTT.

V gene TRBV23-1 combines with J gene TRBJ1-1; TRBD1 agrees at 7 bases. TRBV23-1 has ORF status, its function being uncertain. CDR3 length equals 13 residues. V shed 10 bases, J shed 4 bases, and the junction held 9 bases outside the gene matches. CDR3 DNA sequence: TGCGCCAACTTAAGACAGGGAGGCACTGAAGCTTTCTTT. Translation gives CANLRQGGTEAFF.

The chain employs TRBV28 and TRBJ1-2, with TRBD1 matching 11 bases. Germline CDR1 reads MDHEN; CDR2 reads SYDVKM. The CDR3 runs 18 residues. Trimming at V came to 4 bases and at J to 3 bases, leaving 13 bases not matched to a gene. CDR3: CASSYSGTGGLEDYGYTF. Here the CDR3 DNA reads TGTGCCAGCAGTTATTCCGGGACAGGGGGTTTGGAGGACTATGGCTACACCTTC.